Presented here are 27 T cell receptor beta chains from one specimen sequenced in a study of OX40 agonist ivuxolimab in advanced cancers. Only in-frame clones appear in the TCRdb table, and some are missing; sequencing was by immunoSEQ multiplex PCR. This table holds 95,000 to 150,000 clones, about 93% found once. The source material was CD4+ or CD8+ T cells sorted from blood, sampled in a trial of the OX40 agonist ivuxolimab. The receptors shown here come from an adult with an advanced solid tumor such as melanoma, head and neck, liver or kidney cancer.

The chain recombines TRBV5-1 with TRBJ2-1; no clear D gene. The germline gives CDR1 SGHRS, CDR2 YFSETQ. CDR3 length equals 17 residues. Trimming cost V 0 bases and J 5 bases, with 18 bases left between them. The CDR3 DNA follows: TGCGCCAGCAGCTTGGGTCAAGGGATGGCCCGGGACAATGAGCAGTTCTTC. This translates into CASSLGQGMARDNEQFF.

The gene calls are TRBV10-3 and TRBJ2-3; D may be TRBD1 (5 bases). Between the trimmed V and J ends, which lost 6 bases and 6 bases, there was a span of 16 bases. The CDR3 contains 14 residues. The V gene's germline CDR1 is ENHRY and CDR2 SYGVKD. CDR3 bases: TGTGCCATCAGCCCGGACACCGGTGGGGATACGCAGTATTTT. It codes for CAISPDTGGDTQYF.

The DNA for the CDR3 is TGTGCCAGCAGCCAAACGTCTAGCGACCACAATGAGCAGTTCTTC. Protein: CASSQTSSDHNEQFF. The chain recombines TRBV4-2 with TRBJ2-1; D may be TRBD2 (6 bases). The germline V gene has CDR1 LGHNA and CDR2 YNFKEQ. Trimming took 2 bases from V and 5 from J, leaving 13 bases between them. This CDR3 region has 15 residues.

This chain joins TRBV28 and TRBJ1-1; tentative D call: TRBD1 (6 bases). With 3 bases removed from V and 7 bases from J, the gap between germline ends came to 18 bases. The germline gives CDR1 MDHEN, CDR2 SYDVKM. The CDR3 has 15 amino acids. The CDR3 sequence: CASSFRGQRYSEAFF. Written as DNA, the CDR3 is TGTGCCAGCAGTTTCCGAGGACAGCGGTATAGTGAAGCTTTCTTT. Based on the CDR3 plus reference TRBV28 and TRBJ1-1, the full variable domain is DVKVTQSSRYLVKRTGEKVFLECVQDMDHENMFWYRQDPGLGLRLIYFSYDVKMKEKGDIPEGYSVSREKKERFSLILESASTNQTSMYLCASSFRGQRYSEAFFGQGTRLTVV.

V gene TRBV6-1 combines with J gene TRBJ1-1; 9 nucleotides match TRBD1. This CDR3 is 14 amino acids long. The trim removed 5 bases at V and 4 bases at J, leaving 5 bases unmatched. The germline V gene encodes CDR1 MNHNS and CDR2 SASEGT. The CDR3: CASSRDRVGTEAFF. CDR3 DNA sequence: TGTGCCAGCAGTAGGGACAGGGTAGGCACTGAAGCTTTCTTT.

This rearrangement joins TRBV4-2 to TRBJ2-3; D possibly corresponds to TRBD1 (6 bases). This CDR3 spans 16 amino acids. With 0 bases removed from V and 2 bases from J, the gap between germline ends came to 12 bases. Germline V gene sequence: CDR1 LGHNA, CDR2 YNFKEQ. DNA of the CDR3: TGTGCCAGCAGCCAAGAAGGGGGAAGGATCACAGATACGCAGTATTTT. Residues: CASSQEGGRITDTQYF.

Concerning this clone: Other DNA sequences in this specimen translate into the identical CDR3. The V gene is TRBV9, the J gene TRBJ2-3; unclear D gene. Germline CDR1 is SGDLS and CDR2 is YYNGEE. Trimming pared 0 bases from V and 3 bases from J, leaving 2 bases between. This CDR3 comprises 12 residues. CDR3 bases: TGTGCCAGCAGCGTAGGTACAGATACGCAGTATTTT. Translation: CASSVGTDTQYF.

The chain couples TRBV18 to TRBJ1-3; D may be TRBD1 (5 bases). Germline CDR1 and CDR2: KGHSH and LQKENI. Trimming stripped 0 bases from V and 3 bases from J, with 12 bases between. CDR3 size: 16 residues. The DNA for the CDR3 is TGTGCCAGCTCACCACCGTCGGGAGGGGTTGGAAACACCATATATTTT. Translation gives CASSPPSGGVGNTIYF.

This clone was counted once. This chain connects TRBV6-5 to TRBJ2-2; D is perhaps TRBD1 (6 bases). Trimming stripped 5 bases from V and 4 bases from J, with 8 bases between. From germline, CDR1 is MNHEY and CDR2 SVGAGI. The CDR3 is made up of 13 amino acids. CDR3 amino acids: CASSKQGTGELFF. The CDR3 DNA reads as TGTGCCAGCAGTAAACAGGGCACCGGGGAGCTGTTTTTT.

This chain uses TRBV7-2 with TRBJ2-7; D unclear. The CDR3 has 14 amino acids. V shed 0 bases and J shed 1 base, with 7 bases lying between them. The germline CDR1 and CDR2 sequences are SGHTA and FQGNSA. The CDR3 DNA sequence: TGTGCCAGCAGCTTAGCCCCCCCTTCCTACGAGCAGTACTTC. As protein: CASSLAPPSYEQYF.

This rearrangement joins TRBV15 to TRBJ2-1; 10 nucleotides line up with TRBD2. The CDR3 consists of 15 residues. CDR1 is LNHNV, CDR2 YYDKDF, per germline (reference sequence). J lost 4 bases, V lost 4 bases, and 4 bases had no gene match. The CDR3 spells CATSKAGGWYNEQFF. The CDR3 region has the DNA TGTGCCACCAGCAAAGCGGGGGGGTGGTACAATGAGCAGTTCTTC. The complete variable domain, with remaining parts taken from reference TRBV15 and TRBJ2-1, reads DAMVIQNPRYQVTQFGKPVTLSCSQTLNHNVMYWYQQKSSQAPKLLFHYYDKDFNNEADTPDNFQSRRPNTSFCFLDIRSPGLGDTAMYLCATSKAGGWYNEQFFGPGTRLTVL.

The V gene is TRBV7-9, the J gene TRBJ2-3; 15 bases fit TRBD2. Germline CDR1 and CDR2: SEHNR and FQNEAQ (reference sequence). The length of the CDR3 is 17 residues. V lost 5 bases, J lost 3 bases, and 6 bases stayed unmatched. Here the CDR3 reads CASSARTSGGGTDTQYF. In DNA, the CDR3 is TGTGCCAGCAGCGCACGGACTAGCGGGGGGGGAACAGATACGCAGTATTTT.

The chain combines TRBV27 with TRBJ2-1; 8 bases agree with TRBD2. Germline V gene lookup returns CDR1 MNHEY and CDR2 SMNVEV (reference sequence). V lost 0 bases and J lost 10; bases outside the gene matches: 11. The CDR3 contains 16 residues. The CDR3 coding sequence is TGTGCCAGCAGTTTATCGATAGCGGGAACCTTCGGGGAGCAGTTCTTC. This encodes CASSLSIAGTFGEQFF.

This sequence joins TRBV11-1 and TRBJ2-5, with D possibly being TRBD1 or TRBD2 (7 bases each). Deletions cut 6 bases from V and 3 bases from J, with 17 bases between. CDR3 length: 15 amino acids. CDR1 and CDR2 (germline): SGHAT, FQDESV (reference sequence). The DNA for the CDR3 is TGTGCCAGCAGTTTCCAGGGGGGGGCCGAAGAGACCCAGTACTTC. This codes for CASSFQGGAEETQYF.

V is TRBV6-1 and J is TRBJ1-1; no definite D call. This CDR3 comprises 11 residues. Germline CDR1 and CDR2: MNHNS and SASEGT. Trimming took off 5 bases at V and 5 bases at J, with 6 bases between the two ends. The CDR3 protein is CASSYSTEAFF. Written as DNA, the CDR3 is TGTGCCAGCAGTTACAGTACTGAAGCTTTCTTT.

V gene TRBV19 combines with J gene TRBJ1-2, with D unclear. The CDR3 length is 13 residues. CDR1 is LNHDA, CDR2 SQIVND, per germline (reference sequence). V gave up 0 bases and J gave up 5 bases, with 7 bases separating them. Here the CDR3 reads CASSIDRAYGYTF. The CDR3, as DNA: TGTGCCAGTAGTATAGATAGGGCTTATGGCTACACCTTC. Together with reference TRBV19 and TRBJ1-2, the CDR3 gives the full variable domain: DGGITQSPKYLFRKEGQNVTLSCEQNLNHDAMYWYRQDPGQGLRLIYYSQIVNDFQKGDIAEGYSVSREKKESFPLTVTSAQKNPTAFYLCASSIDRAYGYTFGSGTRLTVV.

The chain combines TRBV5-1 with TRBJ2-1; possible D gene TRBD1, 5 bases. Germline V gene sequence: CDR1 SGHRS, CDR2 YFSETQ. The CDR3 runs 15 residues. V was trimmed by 7 bases and J by 0 bases, leaving 14 bases between them. In DNA, the CDR3 is TGCGCCAGCTCCCCGACAGTTTCCTCCTACAATGAGCAGTTCTTC. Encoded protein: CASSPTVSSYNEQFF.

The J gene is TRBJ2-5, the V gene TRBV6-1, with TRBD1 as a possible D gene (6 bases). The DNA end lines up better with TRBJ2-7; the J call may be wrong. The germline gives CDR1 MNHNS, CDR2 SASEGT. This CDR3 has 14 amino acids. The chain's CDR3 is CASSADRTAYEQYF. The DNA for the CDR3 is TGTGCCAGCAGTGCCGATCGGACAGCCTACGAGCAGTACTTC.

Notes on this clone: A junction end diverges from the germline sequence, so it may reflect a read error. CDR3 loop: CAWSLTTGRTDTQYF. The CDR3 nucleotides read TGTGCCTGGAGTCTTACAACGGGACGCACTGATACGCAGTATTTT. J is TRBJ2-3 and V is TRBV30, with D possibly called TRBD1 or TRBD2 (5 bases each). CDR3 length equals 15 residues. The germline V gene has CDR1 GTSNPN and CDR2 SVGIG (reference sequence).

This clone appeared a single time. The genes are TRBV11-1 and TRBJ1-1, with D tentatively TRBD1 (5 bases). The CDR3 covers 16 residues. Germline assignment: CDR1 SGHAT and CDR2 FQDESV (reference sequence). Between the trimmed V and J ends, which lost 5 bases and 0 bases, there was a span of 16 bases. This CDR3 is CASSPSFQGLNTEAFF. The CDR3 region has the DNA TGTGCCAGCAGCCCCTCTTTTCAGGGCTTGAACACTGAAGCTTTCTTT.

The chain is built from TRBV7-6 and TRBJ2-1; the D gene is possibly TRBD2 (5 bases). The CDR3 consists of 16 residues. CDR1 SGHVS and CDR2 FNYEAQ come from the germline V gene. V lost 5 bases, J lost 9 bases, and 23 bases lay in between. Written as DNA, the CDR3 is TGTGCCAGCAGCCTCCCCGCAGCGGACGGAATCGGTGAGCAGTTCTTC. Its protein is CASSLPAADGIGEQFF.

The CDR3 spells CASSLDVTTDTQYF. DNA for the CDR3: TGTGCCAGCAGCCTAGACGTTACAACAGATACGCAGTATTTT. The gene calls are TRBV7-9 and TRBJ2-3; no reliable D call. Looked up from germline, CDR1 is SEHNR and CDR2 is FQNEAQ (reference sequence). There are 14 residues in the CDR3. With 5 bases removed from V and 3 bases from J, the gap between germline ends came to 12 bases.

The chain employs TRBV9 and TRBJ2-3, with 8 nucleotides matching TRBD2. V lost 0 bases to trimming and J lost 3 bases; unmatched junction nucleotides: 6. The CDR3 is made up of 16 amino acids. The germline V gene has CDR1 SGDLS and CDR2 YYNGEE. CDR3 region: CASSVDGAGVTDTQYF. The CDR3 nucleotides are TGTGCCAGCAGCGTAGACGGAGCGGGAGTGACAGATACGCAGTATTTT.

V gene TRBV6-5 combines with J gene TRBJ1-4; D ambiguous. CDR3 length: 15 amino acids. Trimming shortened V by 5 bases and J by 0 bases, and 10 bases separated the two germline ends. Germline V gene data show CDR1 as MNHEY and CDR2 as SVGAGI. CDR3 residues: CASSGRRTTNEKLFF. CDR3 DNA sequence: TGTGCCAGCAGTGGGAGACGGACAACTAATGAAAAACTGTTTTTT.

V is TRBV5-4 and J is TRBJ2-1; 14 bases match TRBD2. Trimming cost V 4 bases and J 7 bases; bases outside gene matches: 4. Germline V gene sequence: CDR1 SGHNT, CDR2 YYREEE (reference sequence). The CDR3 sequence is 15 residues long. The CDR3 protein is CASSPTSGRGNEQFF. The CDR3 region has the DNA TGTGCCAGCAGCCCGACTAGCGGGAGGGGTAATGAGCAGTTCTTC.

This sequence joins TRBV18 and TRBJ2-1, with 13 bases identical to TRBD2. Per germline, CDR1 KGHSH and CDR2 LQKENI. V was clipped by 6 bases and J by 5 bases; unmatched bases: 10. CDR3 length: 17 amino acids. Written as DNA, the CDR3 is TGTGCCAGCTCGAGACCCTCACTAGCGGGGGGGGACAATGAGCAGTTCTTC. It yields the protein CASSRPSLAGGDNEQFF.

On this clone: One end of the junction varies from germline; a read error may be responsible. CDR3 coding DNA: TGCAGTGCGCAAGCCGACTCAGACAGCCCCTTC. Translation gives CSAQADSDSPF. This sequence joins TRBV20-1 and TRBJ1-2; perhaps TRBD1 as D (5 bases). Germline-derived CDR1 and CDR2 are DFQATT and SNEGSKA (reference sequence). The CDR3 has 11 residues.